This T cell receptor beta chain emerged from a study of shared clonotypes between healthy human individuals. Findings of the study overall: The researchers took only blood, and tissue repertoires probably look different. For naive CD4 cells, approximately 4.7% of clonotypes were shared across a handful of donors. Generally, naive subsets came out with larger estimated richness than memory subsets.

The ends were cut back, 2 bases at V and 7 bases at J, with 12 bases in the middle. From germline, CDR1 is SGHAT and CDR2 FQNNGV. The CDR3 extends over 14 amino acids. Positive CCR7 selection of CD45RO-negative cells yielded the naive CD8 cells, and terminally differentiated effector memory CD45RA+ cells were excluded. The healthy adult donors were HIV-negative and reported no recent acute infections or vaccinations. This table comes from immunoSEQ multiplex PCR, and its TCRdb copy is limited to in-frame clones, with some not included. Counted here are about 2.1 million clones, 90% to 95% occurring once; the ten biggest clones make up around 1.7%. This clone was counted a single time. Antigen specificity is unknown.

The chain employs TRBV11-2 and TRBJ2-1; a possible D gene is TRBD1 (5 bases). Sequencing was performed on naive CD8+ T cells from PBMCs. The sequence was obtained from a man between 18 and 29 years old in good health. Some clones in this sample may be carry-over from other donors' samples. The CDR3: CASSLWQGKNEQFF. CDR3 nucleotides: TGTGCCAGCAGCTTATGGCAGGGTAAGAATGAGCAGTTCTTC.